This entry lists 18 T cell receptor beta chains sequenced from one sample in a study of Graves' ophthalmopathy and Graves' hyperthyroidism. TCR beta CDR3 amplification used RNA transcripts. HTBI primers primed a first-round RT-PCR, and a second-round multiplex PCR followed. TCRdb analysed the multiplex PCR reads with MiXCR anew, one entry per CDR3 protein. The table lists about 620,000 distinct CDR3 sequences, approximately 22% of them singletons. Sequencing was done on a sample of peripheral blood. The receptor source for this set is a young woman with stable Graves' hyperthyroidism. Some clones in this sample may be carry-over from other donors' samples.

This clonotype has more than one count but fewer than ten. One end of the junction varies from germline; a read error may be responsible. The rearrangement joins TRBV4-2 to TRBJ1-5; D is unclear. The CDR3 contains 15 residues. Germline loops: CDR1 LGHNA, CDR2 YNFKEQ. CDR3 bases: TGTGCCAACAGCCAAGGGCAGAATAGCAATCAGCCCCAGCATTTT. It yields the protein CANSQGQNSNQPQHF.

This clonotype was picked up a small number of times. The chain links TRBV6-2 or TRBV6-3 to TRBJ2-7; D might be TRBD1 (6 bases). Trimming took off 0 bases at V and 1 base at J, with 13 bases between the two ends. Germline lookup yields CDR1 MNHEY and CDR2 SVGEGT. The CDR3 runs 16 residues. The CDR3 DNA reads as TGTGCCAGCAGTTACTCCTGGGACATTGATTCCTACGAGCAGTACTTC. It codes for CASSYSWDIDSYEQYF.

This clonotype was recorded at least ten times. J is TRBJ1-2 and V is TRBV20-1; tentative D call: TRBD1 (5 bases). Between the trimmed V and J ends, which lost 6 bases and 6 bases, there was a span of 14 bases. The CDR3 spans 12 residues. Germline V gene data show CDR1 as DFQATT and CDR2 as SNEGSKA (reference sequence). The CDR3 nucleotides read TGCAGTGCATCCGGGGGACGGGATGGCTACACCTTC. Encoded protein: CSASGGRDGYTF.

This clonotype showed up many times. The rearrangement uses TRBV10-3 and TRBJ1-1, with D maybe TRBD1 (5 bases). CDR3 length: 15 residues. CDR1 and CDR2 (germline): ENHRY, SYGVKD. V lost 0 bases and J lost 4, with 12 bases in between. The CDR3 reads CAISESEVGVTEAFF. The CDR3 bases are TGTGCCATCAGTGAGTCGGAGGTAGGGGTCACTGAAGCTTTCTTT.

This clonotype was picked up a small number of times. The CDR3 reads CASSLRDPAGNTGELFF. The DNA for the CDR3 is TGTGCCAGCAGCCTCAGGGACCCAGCGGGGAACACCGGGGAGCTGTTTTTT. V and J are TRBV11-1 and TRBJ2-2; perhaps TRBD2 as D (6 bases). V shed 5 bases and J shed 1 base, with 17 bases lying between them. The CDR3 runs 17 residues. In germline, CDR1 is SGHAT, CDR2 FQDESV (reference sequence).

The V and J genes are TRBV28 and TRBJ2-7; D unclear. The germline CDR1 and CDR2 sequences are MDHEN and SYDVKM. The length of the CDR3 is 11 residues. V was cut by 2 bases and J by 9 bases, with 8 bases left in between. CDR3 amino acids: CASSLGLVQYF. As DNA, the CDR3 is TGTGCCAGCAGTTTAGGGTTGGTGCAGTACTTC.

There are many counts of this clonotype. V is TRBV6-5 and J is TRBJ1-2; D call uncertain. Germline values: CDR1 MNHEY, CDR2 SVGAGI. Deletions cut 0 bases from V and 7 bases from J, with 12 bases between. CDR3 length equals 14 residues. CDR3 residues: CASSYSAPQAGYTF. For the CDR3, the DNA is TGTGCCAGCAGTTACTCAGCGCCCCAGGCTGGCTACACCTTC.

This clonotype was counted at least ten times. The chain uses TRBV6-5 and TRBJ1-3; D ambiguous. The CDR3 covers 12 residues. V was pared by 5 bases and J by 4 bases, with 6 bases between. Per the germline V gene, CDR1 is MNHEY and CDR2 is SVGAGI. CDR3 sequence (DNA): TGTGCCAGCAGTAACAAAGGAAACACCATATATTTT. Protein product: CASSNKGNTIYF.

In this sample, this clonotype turned up many times. The chain employs TRBV24-1 and TRBJ1-1, with unresolved D. Germline CDR1 KGHDR, CDR2 SFDVKD. Trimming cost V 4 bases and J 2 bases, with 4 bases left between them. CDR3 length: 12 amino acids. The chain's CDR3 is CATSDRNTEAFF. CDR3 nucleotides: TGTGCCACCAGTGACAGAAACACTGAAGCTTTCTTT.

CDR3: CSASQEGGRGEQYF. The CDR3 DNA reads TGCAGTGCTAGTCAAGAGGGAGGCAGAGGCGAGCAGTACTTC. The chain has TRBV20-1 and TRBJ2-7; tentative D call: TRBD2 (6 bases). The CDR3 totals 14 residues. V was pared by 3 bases and J by 6 bases, with 18 bases between. Per germline, CDR1 DFQATT and CDR2 SNEGSKA (reference sequence).

This clonotype was detected only a few times. The chain is built from TRBV7-3 and TRBJ2-7; D is unclear. The germline CDR1 and CDR2 sequences are SGHTA and FQGTGA. V dropped 2 bases and J dropped 1 base, with 12 bases sitting between them. The CDR3 is made up of 15 amino acids. This chain's CDR3 is CASSLDPSGSYEQYF. The CDR3 DNA sequence: TGTGCCAGCAGCTTAGACCCCAGTGGTTCCTACGAGCAGTACTTC. The variable domain in full, completed from reference TRBV7-3 and TRBJ2-7, reads GAGVSQTPSNKVTEKGKYVELRCDPISGHTALYWYRQSLGQGPEFLIYFQGTGAADDSGLPNDRFFAVRPEGSVSTLKIQRTERGDSAVYLCASSLDPSGSYEQYFGPGTRLTVT.

On this clonotype: With a much larger clone just one base away, this may be a read error. The CDR3 end shows no conserved phenylalanine or tryptophan, and so a read error is likely. V gene TRBV19 combines with J gene TRBJ2-7, with TRBD1 as a possible D gene (6 bases). Between the trimmed V and J ends, which lost 5 bases and 2 bases, there was a span of 13 bases. Per germline, CDR1 LNHDA and CDR2 SQIVND (reference sequence). This CDR3 is 14 amino acids long. CDR3 in amino acids: CASSGAYRAYEQYY. The CDR3 region has the DNA TGTGCCAGTAGTGGGGCATACAGGGCCTACGAGCAGTACTAC.

This clonotype was picked up a small number of times. V gene TRBV19 combines with J gene TRBJ1-2, with D possibly TRBD1 on 5 matching bases. CDR1 and CDR2 from the germline V gene are LNHDA and SQIVND (reference sequence). The CDR3 has 13 residues. V was shortened by 10 bases and J by 5 bases, with 17 bases between the two germline ends. The CDR3 sequence is CAIKHPGRYGYTF. The CDR3, as DNA: TGTGCCATCAAGCATCCGGGACGGTATGGCTACACCTTC.

This clonotype has more than one count but fewer than ten. V and J are TRBV9 and TRBJ2-3, with TRBD2 identical over 12 bases. The germline gives CDR1 SGDLS, CDR2 YYNGEE. The CDR3 extends over 16 amino acids. The V gene end was trimmed by 4 bases and the J gene end by 2 bases; junction bases not matched to a gene: 5. The DNA of the CDR3 is TGTGCCAGCAGCCTCGGACTAGCGGGACCCACAGATACGCAGTATTTT. The encoded protein is CASSLGLAGPTDTQYF.

The V gene is TRBV29-1, the J gene TRBJ2-2; 10 nucleotides align to TRBD1. V was clipped by 7 bases and J by 3 bases; unmatched bases: 2. Germline V CDR1 and CDR2: SQVTM, ANQGSEA. The CDR3 sequence is 13 residues long. This chain's CDR3 is CSGGQGDTGELFF. CDR3 bases: TGCAGCGGTGGACAGGGGGACACCGGGGAGCTGTTTTTT.

This clonotype has a count of ten or more. This sequence joins TRBV28 and TRBJ1-3; 7 nucleotides agree with TRBD1. CDR3 length: 15 residues. Germline CDR1 and CDR2: MDHEN and SYDVKM. The trim removed 5 bases at V and 0 bases at J, leaving 4 bases unmatched. The CDR3 region has the DNA TGTGCCAGCAGTCAGGGACAGATCTCTGGAAACACCATATATTTT. It encodes CASSQGQISGNTIYF.

This clonotype was seen many times. The chain links TRBV11-2 to TRBJ2-2, with 7 nucleotides matching TRBD2. The J segment lost 3 bases and the V segment lost 6 bases, leaving 10 bases of the junction unmatched. This CDR3 has 16 residues. Germline V CDR1 and CDR2: SGHAT, FQNNGV. For the CDR3, the DNA is TGTGCCAGCAGTTACGGGGCTAGCGGATACACCGGGGAGCTGTTTTTT. Translating it yields CASSYGASGYTGELFF.

This clonotype has only a few counts. This chain uses TRBV6-1 with TRBJ2-7; D tentatively fits TRBD1 or TRBD2 (5 bases each). Germline CDR1 reads MNHNS; CDR2 reads SASEGT. Trimming stripped 2 bases from V and 3 bases from J, with 17 bases between. The CDR3 has 16 amino acids. CDR3 loop: CASSEISGGSYYEQYF. The CDR3 coding sequence is TGTGCCAGCAGTGAAATTTCTGGGGGATCTTACTACGAGCAGTACTTC.